These 27 T cell receptor beta chains were sequenced from one sample in a study of T cells in localized non-small cell lung cancer. The data were produced by immunoSEQ multiplex PCR, yet TCRdb's version contains in-frame clones alone and is incomplete. The table includes roughly 48,000 clones, around three quarters detected once. Source: peripheral blood, taken before any cancer treatment. The receptors were gathered from a man aged 35-75 years with stage I squamous cell lung carcinoma.

In this sample, this clone is medium-sized. V usage is TRBV19 and J usage is TRBJ1-1, with D hard to call. V shed 1 base and J shed 9 bases, with 6 bases lying between them. The CDR3 covers 11 residues. Per the germline V gene, CDR1 is LNHDA and CDR2 is SQIVND (reference sequence). As DNA, the CDR3 is TGTGCCAGTAGTATAGCGGGAAAAGCTTTCTTT. Translation: CASSIAGKAFF.

The chain employs TRBV5-6 and TRBJ2-1; D call uncertain. Germline V gene data show CDR1 as SGHDT and CDR2 as YYEEEE. This CDR3 is built from 18 residues. The V and J ends lost 0 bases and 5 bases respectively, with 21 bases between them. The CDR3 protein is CASSLGPVVGRGDNEQFF. In DNA form, the CDR3 reads TGTGCCAGCAGCTTGGGGCCAGTTGTGGGAAGAGGAGACAATGAGCAGTTCTTC.

This chain joins TRBV5-1 and TRBJ2-2; 9 nucleotides align to TRBD1. Germline V gene lookup returns CDR1 SGHRS and CDR2 YFSETQ. V shed 2 bases, J shed 4 bases, and the junction held 9 bases outside the gene matches. CDR3 size: 17 residues. In DNA form, the CDR3 reads TGCGCCAGCAGCTTTTCGGAGGGGACAGGGAGCACCGGGGAGCTGTTTTTT. Protein: CASSFSEGTGSTGELFF.

The chain employs TRBV7-9 and TRBJ2-2; D uncertain. Germline assignment: CDR1 SEHNR and CDR2 FQNEAQ (reference sequence). V lost 1 base, J lost 4 bases, and 16 bases lay in between. The CDR3 runs 17 residues. The CDR3, as DNA: TGTGCCAGCAGCTTAGTTGGATCGGGTCAAACCACCGGGGAGCTGTTTTTT. Translating gives CASSLVGSGQTTGELFF. The whole variable domain, filled in from reference TRBV7-9 and TRBJ2-2, reads DTGVSQNPRHKITKRGQNVTFRCDPISEHNRLYWYRQTLGQGPEFLTYFQNEAQLEKSRLLSDRFSAERPKGSFSTLEIQRTEQGDSAMYLCASSLVGSGQTTGELFFGEGSRLTVL.

This sequence joins TRBV5-1 and TRBJ2-7, with TRBD1 identical over 7 bases. Germline lookup yields CDR1 SGHRS and CDR2 YFSETQ. J gave up 6 bases and V 2 bases, and 11 bases lay outside the gene matches. The CDR3 runs to 15 residues. In DNA, the CDR3 is TGCGCCAGCAGCTTCCCTACAGGGGCTGAAGGCGAGCAGTACTTC. Residues: CASSFPTGAEGEQYF.

The chain joins TRBV10-3 to TRBJ2-6, with TRBD1 identical over 9 bases. The CDR3 extends over 15 amino acids. Trimming cost V 5 bases and J 4 bases; bases outside gene matches: 3. Germline V CDR1 and CDR2: ENHRY, SYGVKD. The CDR3 sequence: CAISTGGAGANVLTF. In nucleotides, the CDR3 is TGTGCCATCAGTACAGGGGGCGCGGGGGCCAACGTCCTGACTTTC.

This chain links TRBV19 with TRBJ1-1; D is uncertain. CDR1 and CDR2 (germline): LNHDA, SQIVND (reference sequence). The ends were cut back, 4 bases at V and 5 bases at J, with 8 bases in the middle. The CDR3 is made up of 12 amino acids. The CDR3 sequence: CASSSGGTEAFF. The CDR3, as DNA: TGTGCCAGTAGTAGTGGCGGGACTGAAGCTTTCTTT. The entire variable domain, with the rest obtained from reference TRBV19 and TRBJ1-1, is as follows: DGGITQSPKYLFRKEGQNVTLSCEQNLNHDAMYWYRQDPGQGLRLIYYSQIVNDFQKGDIAEGYSVSREKKESFPLTVTSAQKNPTAFYLCASSSGGTEAFFGQGTRLTVV.

V and J are TRBV18 and TRBJ2-1; D ambiguous. Germline lookup yields CDR1 KGHSH and CDR2 LQKENI. CDR3 length: 13 residues. V lost 3 bases to trimming and J lost 0 bases, with 3 bases between them. Here the CDR3 reads CASSPPSYNEQFF. The DNA for the CDR3 is TGTGCCAGCTCACCGCCCTCCTACAATGAGCAGTTCTTC.

The V and J genes are TRBV7-3 and TRBJ2-5, with 8 bases identical to TRBD1. Germline V lookup: CDR1 SGHTA, CDR2 FQGTGA. Trimming cost V 5 bases and J 5 bases; bases outside gene matches: 10. This CDR3 spans 15 amino acids. The CDR3 here is CASSPRGQAPETQYF. CDR3 nucleotide sequence: TGTGCCAGCAGCCCACGGGGACAGGCCCCGGAGACCCAGTACTTC.

In this sample, this clone turned up a few times. The chain uses TRBV6-4 and TRBJ2-3, with 8 bases lining up with TRBD2. The germline V gene encodes CDR1 MRHNA and CDR2 SNTAGT. The CDR3 totals 14 residues. Unmatched junction bases numbered 0, after V lost 3 bases and J lost 1 base. The chain's CDR3 is CASSEAGGTDTQYF. The CDR3, as DNA: TGTGCCAGCAGTGAAGCGGGGGGCACAGATACGCAGTATTTT.

The chain links TRBV25-1 to TRBJ2-7; D tentatively reads TRBD1 or TRBD2 (6 bases each). V lost 2 bases and J lost 3, with 14 bases in between. The germline CDR1 and CDR2 sequences are MGHDK and SYGVNS. The CDR3 runs to 15 residues. CDR3 nucleotides: TGTGCCAGCAGTGAACTGGGGGGCAGGAACTACGAGCAGTACTTC. As protein: CASSELGGRNYEQYF.

The V call is TRBV5-3, the J call TRBJ2-2; D is perhaps TRBD2 (5 bases). TRBV5-3 is identified as an open reading frame with a role that is uncertain. This CDR3 has 13 amino acids. Trimming left V 5 bases short and J 3 bases short, with 8 bases between. Written as DNA, the CDR3 is TGTGCCAGAAGATCCGGGGACACCGGGGAGCTGTTTTTT. Translating gives CARRSGDTGELFF.

CDR3: CASSRNRVGDQPQHF. In nucleotides, the CDR3 is TGTGCCAGCAGTCGGAACAGGGTAGGTGATCAGCCCCAGCATTTT. This rearrangement joins TRBV6-5 to TRBJ1-5; D may be TRBD1 (6 bases). CDR3 length equals 15 residues. Germline CDR1 is MNHEY and CDR2 is SVGAGI. Trimming took off 5 bases at V and 5 bases at J, with 16 bases between the two ends.

This clone was counted a single time. The chain carries TRBV5-1 and TRBJ2-5, with TRBD1 identical over 7 bases. Germline V gene data show CDR1 as SGHRS and CDR2 as YFSETQ. V was clipped by 0 bases and J by 5 bases; unmatched bases: 4. This CDR3 spans 14 amino acids. The CDR3 coding sequence is TGCGCCAGCAGCTTGGGGACAGGCTGGGAGACCCAGTACTTC. It yields the protein CASSLGTGWETQYF. Full variable domain (missing parts from reference TRBV5-1 and TRBJ2-5): KAGVTQTPRYLIKTRGQQVTLSCSPISGHRSVSWYQQTPGQGLQFLFEYFSETQRNKGNFPGRFSGRQFSNSRSEMNVSTLELGDSALYLCASSLGTGWETQYFGPGTRLLVL.

The chain carries TRBV6-5 and TRBJ2-7; D gene ambiguous. The CDR3 is made up of 15 amino acids. Germline CDR1 reads MNHEY; CDR2 reads SVGAGI. Trimming took 2 bases from V and 3 from J, leaving 14 bases between them. The CDR3 nucleotides read TGTGCCAGCAGTTACAAGGCCGCCGCTATCTACGAGCAGTACTTC. Protein product: CASSYKAAAIYEQYF.

V is TRBV7-9 and J is TRBJ1-1, with D perhaps matching TRBD1 (5 bases). V lost 2 bases to trimming and J lost 4 bases, with 8 bases between them. CDR3 size: 13 residues. Germline V lookup: CDR1 SEHNR, CDR2 FQNEAQ (reference sequence). DNA of the CDR3: TGTGCCAGCAGCTTAATGCAGGGCACTGAAGCTTTCTTT. It specifies CASSLMQGTEAFF.

This chain connects TRBV28 to TRBJ2-1, with D perhaps matching TRBD2 (6 bases). Germline lookup yields CDR1 MDHEN and CDR2 SYDVKM. V shed 7 bases and J shed 8 bases, with 21 bases lying between them. The CDR3 extends over 15 amino acids. The CDR3 protein is CASNPGGTLRDEQFF. As DNA, the CDR3 is TGTGCCAGCAACCCTGGGGGGACCCTACGGGATGAGCAGTTCTTC.

This rearrangement joins TRBV27 to TRBJ2-3; the match to TRBD1 covers 7 bases. This CDR3 has 15 residues. V was clipped by 5 bases and J by 0 bases; unmatched bases: 5. Germline V CDR1 and CDR2: MNHEY, SMNVEV (reference sequence). CDR3: CASSLRDRSTDTQYF. CDR3 bases: TGTGCCAGCAGTCTCCGGGACAGAAGCACAGATACGCAGTATTTT.

This clone was seen a few times. The chain links TRBV7-6 to TRBJ2-7; possible D gene TRBD2, 5 bases. Looked up from germline, CDR1 is SGHVS and CDR2 is FNYEAQ. V was cut by 5 bases and J by 6 bases, with 17 bases left in between. The CDR3 contains 14 residues. CDR3 in amino acids: CASSPRQAGGEQYF. For the CDR3, the DNA is TGTGCCAGCAGCCCCCGTCAGGCAGGAGGCGAGCAGTACTTC.

The chain couples TRBV30 to TRBJ1-1; no clear D gene. Germline CDR1 is GTSNPN and CDR2 is SVGIG (reference sequence). This CDR3 comprises 13 residues. The V and J ends lost 0 bases and 4 bases respectively, with 9 bases between them. The CDR3 protein is CAWSVVGSTEAFF. Here the CDR3 DNA reads TGTGCCTGGAGTGTAGTAGGGAGCACTGAAGCTTTCTTT.

V gene TRBV7-9 combines with J gene TRBJ2-5; possible D gene TRBD1, 6 bases. The CDR3 loop spans 16 amino acids. With 5 bases removed from V and 3 bases from J, the gap between germline ends came to 19 bases. The germline CDR1 and CDR2 sequences are SEHNR and FQNEAQ (reference sequence). The CDR3 sequence: CASSPYKVYREETQYF. CDR3 DNA sequence: TGTGCCAGCAGCCCCTATAAAGTATACAGGGAAGAGACCCAGTACTTC.

This chain connects TRBV5-1 to TRBJ1-2; 10 bases agree with TRBD1. V lost 0 bases to trimming and J lost 3 bases; unmatched junction nucleotides: 2. Germline-derived CDR1 and CDR2 are SGHRS and YFSETQ. This CDR3 comprises 15 residues. CDR3 DNA: TGCGCCAGCAGCTTGGGTGGGACAGGGGACTATGGCTACACCTTC. This translates into CASSLGGTGDYGYTF.

The V and J genes are TRBV6-5 and TRBJ1-1; D is undetermined. CDR1 and CDR2 from the germline V gene are MNHEY and SVGAGI. Trimming took off 6 bases at V and 7 bases at J, with 15 bases between the two ends. This CDR3 has 13 amino acids. The CDR3 loop is CASSRLEKFEAFF. The CDR3, as DNA: TGTGCCAGCAGCAGGTTGGAGAAATTTGAAGCTTTCTTT.

The chain uses TRBV11-2 and TRBJ2-7, with D unclear. The CDR3 totals 13 residues. CDR1 and CDR2 (germline): SGHAT, FQNNGV. Trimming removed 3 bases at V and 2 bases at J, with 8 bases between. This chain's CDR3 is CASSFGRPYEQYF. The CDR3 DNA is TGTGCCAGCAGCTTTGGTCGGCCCTACGAGCAGTACTTC.

The chain carries TRBV9 and TRBJ2-7, with a possible D match to TRBD1 (5 bases). This CDR3 contains 16 residues. With 3 bases removed from V and 2 bases from J, the gap between germline ends came to 18 bases. The V gene's germline CDR1 is SGDLS and CDR2 YYNGEE. CDR3 in DNA: TGTGCCAGCAGCGAGTACCAGGGAATCAACACCTACGAGCAGTACTTC. Translated: CASSEYQGINTYEQYF. Combining the CDR3 with reference TRBV9 and TRBJ2-7 gives the whole variable domain DSGVTQTPKHLITATGQRVTLRCSPRSGDLSVYWYQQSLDQGLQFLIQYYNGEERAKGNILERFSAQQFPDLHSELNLSSLELGDSALYFCASSEYQGINTYEQYFGPGTRLTVT.

The chain couples TRBV19 to TRBJ2-1; TRBD2 matches 10 bases. The ends lost 4 bases at V and 10 bases at J; junction bases unmatched: 4. The germline V gene has CDR1 LNHDA and CDR2 SQIVND (reference sequence). CDR3 length: 13 amino acids. The CDR3 DNA sequence: TGTGCCAGTAGTACACCTAGCGGGGGCGAGCAGTTCTTC. This translates into CASSTPSGGEQFF.

This chain uses TRBV5-4 with TRBJ2-3, with D uncertain. V was clipped by 0 bases and J by 7 bases, with 6 bases between them. The CDR3 loop spans 12 amino acids. The V gene's germline CDR1 is SGHNT and CDR2 YYREEE (reference sequence). The CDR3 coding sequence is TGTGCCAGCAGCTTGGATCGGTATACGCAGTATTTT. Protein sequence: CASSLDRYTQYF.